The clone carrying this TCR beta chain was recorded a few times. Its matching antigen is unknown. V was pared by 3 bases and J by 2 bases, with 7 bases of the junction left unmatched. The CDR3 has 15 amino acids. Germline CDR1 is SGHKS and CDR2 is YYEKEE (reference sequence). With constant-segment primers, 5'RACE yielded cDNA libraries of TCR alpha and TCR beta that carried sample barcodes and UMIs. TCRdb re-derived calls from the 5' RACE reads in MiXCR, one entry per CDR3 protein. The sample consists of 300,000 to 400,000 distinct CDR3 sequences, 10% to 15% of them appearing once. The data stem from a study of T-cell memory formation after mild COVID-19. The study's findings and limits: Contracting clones localized mainly to CM and EM when CD4+ and mainly to EMRA when CD8+. Clones contracting day 15 to 85 were balanced CD4/CD8; later expanders leaned CD4+.

The sequence was obtained from a man aged 18 to 30 who had mild COVID-19 (a few samples of this study predate the infection). Cell type and time point are not known. This chain links TRBV5-5 with TRBJ2-5; TRBD1 agrees at 7 bases. Material for sequencing was PBMCs or a T cell subset sorted from them (not recorded which). The CDR3 coding sequence is TGTGCCAGCAGCTCCGCGACAGGGCGGCAAGAGACCCAGTACTTC. Protein: CASSSATGRQETQYF.